This is a list of T cell receptor beta chains from one sample in a study of blood T cell repertoires in COVID-19. Produced via immunoSEQ multiplex PCR; TCRdb's table is partial and in-frame only. The sample consists of 250,000 to 300,000 clones, roughly 87% of them appearing once. Material: peripheral blood. The receptors derive from a woman between 45 and 65 years old who had recovered from COVID-19. The CDR3 runs from the conserved cysteine through the conserved F or W. The D gene is left open where the match is weak. Some rows have no size entry. The others give once, few or many, or a class for an expanded clone.

V	size	D	J	CDR3	DNA
TRBV7-9	.	.	TRBJ2-2	CASRADTNTGELFF	TGTGCCAGCAGGGCGGACACGAACACCGGGGAGCTGTTTTTT
TRBV12-3/TRBV12-4	.	TRBD1	TRBJ2-1	CASSGQGTGEQFF	TGTGCCAGCAGTGGACAGGGTACTGGTGAGCAGTTCTTC
TRBV15	.	.	TRBJ1-5	CATSLSRGRDQPQHF	TGTGCCACCAGCTTAAGTAGGGGTCGAGATCAGCCCCAGCATTTT
TRBV18	once	TRBD1	TRBJ1-1	CASSPPTGGTEAFF	TGTGCCAGCTCACCTCCGACAGGGGGCACTGAAGCTTTCTTT
TRBV27	.	TRBD1	TRBJ2-7	CASSSRDRRTYEQYF	TGTGCCAGCAGTTCTCGGGACAGGAGAACCTACGAGCAGTACTTC
TRBV16	.	.	TRBJ2-3	CASSRSAFADTQYF	TGTGCCAGCAGCCGATCGGCTTTCGCAGATACGCAGTATTTT
TRBV6-5	once	TRBD1	TRBJ2-7	CASSYRWGQGAHEQYF	TGTGCCAGCAGTTACAGATGGGGACAGGGGGCCCACGAGCAGTACTTC
TRBV23-1	.	.	TRBJ2-7	CASSQSCDEQYF	TGCGCCAGCAGTCAATCCTGCGACGAGCAGTACTTC
TRBV19	.	.	TRBJ1-1	CASSTPDRLNTEAFF	TGTGCCAGTAGTACCCCCGACAGACTGAACACTGAAGCTTTCTTT
TRBV27	.	.	TRBJ1-4	CASNPRGVPVYNEKLFF	TGTGCCAGCAACCCCCGGGGGGTCCCGGTCTATAATGAAAAACTGTTTTTT
TRBV6-2/TRBV6-3	.	.	TRBJ2-7	CASSYWSEQYF	TGTGCCAGCAGTTACTGGAGCGAGCAGTACTTC
TRBV6-6	.	.	TRBJ1-5	CASSPTGTFNQPQHF	TGTGCCAGCAGTCCTACAGGGACCTTCAATCAGCCCCAGCATTTT
TRBV6-2/TRBV6-3	.	.	TRBJ2-7	CASSYSNHLSMYF	TGTGCCAGCAGTTACTCGAACCACCTGAGTATGTACTTC
TRBV19	.	.	TRBJ1-1	CASIPGGHLNTEAFF	TGTGCCAGTATCCCGGGGGGACACCTGAACACTGAAGCTTTCTTT